This T cell receptor (beta chain) was obtained from a study of cytomegalovirus exposure and HLA in healthy donors (dated by TCRdb to the late 2010s). As for the study more broadly: An earlier analysis of more than 550 of the donors reported 276 Gb of sequence data and around 120 million unique TCR beta sequences obtained from about 200 million T cells. The study aimed to test whether cataloging public T cell receptors could reveal signatures of past pathogen exposure. A later genetic analysis used genome-wide SNP genotypes for about three fifths of the 666 donors, treating that subset as a discovery cohort. To predict cytomegalovirus infection status, the study combined high-throughput TCR immunosequencing, statistical association of individual TCRs with disease status, and machine learning. An earlier analysis of several hundred of the donors applied high-throughput TCR beta sequencing to assess whether each TCR beta V gene segment acted as functional or pseudogenic. Besides the first cohort of approximately 710 subjects, a separate validation cohort made up of 120 different subjects was used. Across about 370 genotyped donors of the cohort, an average of roughly 250,000 unique TCR beta nucleotide sequences per donor were sequenced, and 15% to 20% of those sequences were non-productive. All discovery cohort repertoires had been generated using a single sequencing platform. Class I and class II HLA loci were covered by the typing at four-digit resolution. The T cell repertoires of some 700 subjects were profiled by immunosequencing and related to cytomegalovirus serostatus. Several DR-DQ haplotypes were handled as single units for association and clustering, since linkage in the cohort was strong. A later analysis re-analyzed previously published TCR beta repertoires from approximately 700 donors and added high-resolution HLA genotyping to study TCR occurrence patterns. The number of donors typed differed by locus, with roughly 629-640 for A, B, C, DRB1 and DQB1, around 500 for DQA1, nearly 610 for DPA1, and approximately 470 for DPB1. Of the approximately 400 genotyped donors, approximately 82% fell in the genetic ancestry cluster associated with self-reported Caucasian donors. Donor age, sex, ethnicity and CMV serostatus were collected together with the repertoire data. An early release that covered some 640 HLA-typed donors contained around 330 gigabases of sequencing data and 75 million to 100 million unique TCR sequences. Rather than drawing on any new phenotypic data, the later analysis identified candidate immune exposures from TCR beta sequences and the way those sequences occurred across donors. On the study overall, not on this receptor specifically: Only TCR beta chains were sequenced in this cohort, and the absence of alpha or paired-chain data limited detectable features. The sequencing pipeline was judged likely to have produced a cluster of highly shared sequence variants as a technical artifact. Most TCR sequences were seen in very few donors, while some public TCRs were found in many individuals. In an earlier analysis of fewer than 700 of the donors, most TCR beta V segments appeared in productive rearrangements about 90% or about 30% of the time, broadly matching IMGT annotations. Roughly uniform sequencing depth across donors was assumed in presence/absence analyses, although this assumption may not hold. In a later analysis, 16,951 TCR beta sequences were associated with specific HLA alleles at a false discovery rate of 0.05. Because the 87-base-pair reads could not distinguish some IMGT-functional V segments, including TRBV6-2 and TRBV6-3, those segments were excluded. A further reported finding was that TCR beta sequences accurately predicted the HLA-A and HLA-B alleles for most subjects in the first cohort. HLA typing was unavailable for some donors at each locus, so association tests used only the typed subset. In a later analysis, HLA-associated TCR beta chains showed more clonal expansion and lower generation probabilities than non-associated chains that were equally common. In a later genetic analysis, a missense DCLRE1C variant was associated with V-gene and J-gene trimming of TCR beta chains, and the association was replicated in an independent cohort. The authors suggested that the approach could potentially be generalized to other disease states and immunological phenotypes. In both the original and validation cohorts, the classifier was reported to diagnose cytomegalovirus status with high specificity and sensitivity. CMV serostatus was the only immune exposure information available for the cohort. When HLA alleles, especially DR and DQ, strongly co-occurred, attributing TCR associations to individual alleles was difficult. Several of the top co-occurrence clusters appeared to be linked to parvovirus B19, influenza, CMV and Epstein-Barr virus, according to a later analysis. Three of the identified cytomegalovirus-associated TCR beta chains were confirmed in vitro to be specific for cytomegalovirus antigens. In the study, around 160 TCR beta chains were listed as associated with cytomegalovirus. A later genetic analysis reported fewer N-insertions in productive TCRs among donors in an Asian-associated ancestry cluster than the roughly 700-donor mean. In a later analysis, the rate of TCR association differed among HLA loci, with DRB1 alleles having the most associated TCRs and HLA-C alleles having the fewest. In a later analysis, most CMV-associated TCR beta chains were found to appear HLA-restricted, with HLA associations seemingly driven largely by CMV exposure. Because counts were too low, about 18 rarely observed V segments, including chromosome 9 orphons, were left out of the earlier analysis of some 640 of the donors. Linkage disequilibrium might explain the correlated functional status among segregating V segments, but an unknown experimental factor could not be excluded.

The cohort consisted of 600 to 750 healthy bone marrow donors. Cohort members were all nominally healthy when sampled, although unrecorded immune exposures were likely present. The donor was CMV seronegative and belonged to the group of 352 seronegative cohort members. Each donor provided a peripheral blood sample, and peripheral blood mononuclear cells were used for TCR beta sequencing. Genomic DNA was extracted from the blood cell samples with the Qiagen DNeasy Blood Extraction Kit. Note on this clone: No antigen is known for it. Base quality data are lacking; no much larger clone is found one base away.

The germline V gene provides CDR1 SGHRS and CDR2 YFSETQ. Taken from cysteine to phenylalanine, the CDR3 has 15 residues. The sequence is cut down to CDR3 DNA, 45 bases in frame from base 1. V and J are trimmed by 6 bases and 2 bases, and the gene matches miss 8 bases of the junction. Libraries came from the immunoSEQ multiplex PCR assay. For the multiplex PCR, a mixture combining 60 forward primers for TCR Vbeta segments and 13 reverse primers for TCR Jbeta segments was used. A multiplex PCR assay on genomic DNA amplified the CDR3 region of rearranged TCR beta genes. The amplified TCR beta libraries were sequenced on the Illumina HiSeq System as 87-base-pair reads. Per the source publication's procedure: In a later analysis, tens of millions of unique TCR beta chains were counted across the approximately 620 repertoires, and about 10 million of these chains were shared by at least two donors. To remove PCR and sequencing errors, raw reads were error-corrected and collapsed into unique sequences using a nearest-neighbor algorithm that merged closely related sequences. V, D and J gene segments were assigned by aligning CDR3 sequences to IMGT reference sequences. For a sequence to be retained, a match of at least six nucleotides to both a V gene segment and a J gene segment was required. Rearrangements were called productive when the CDR3 lacked stop codons and stayed in frame with V and J; all others were non-productive. Following IMGT convention, CDR3 was defined as the stretch from the second conserved V-encoded cysteine up to the conserved J-encoded phenylalanine. Sequences without an unambiguous match to a single V gene segment were excluded from the earlier analysis of 500 to 700 of the donors. An earlier analysis of 587 of the donors classified V segments as functional when productive rearrangements were above 56.7% and as segregating when the standard deviation between donors was above 5%. A statistical classification framework was developed to diagnose cytomegalovirus status using the catalog of TCR beta chain sequences. A later analysis assigned V and J genes by comparing TCR nucleotide sequences with IMGT/GENE-DB human TR gene sequences. In a later analysis, CDR3 sequences and most-parsimonious VDJ recombination scenarios were assigned using the TCRdist pipeline. In a later analysis, every TCR beta chain was defined by the combination of its CDR3 amino acid sequence and its V-gene family, and reads without a unique V-gene family were dropped. A later analysis removed over 500 highly shared, low-generation-probability nucleotide sequences to deal with suspected cross-contamination and a sequencing artifact. For each public chain, a later analysis derived a clonal expansion index from normalized ranks of inferred template counts within each repertoire. Generation probabilities in a later analysis came from a VDJ recombination model fitted to out-of-frame rearrangements, and those results were checked against IGoR. In a later analysis, hypergeometric tests were used to score TCR-TCR, TCR-HLA and TCR-CMV co-occurrence, with a repertoire-size bias correction applied to TCR pairs. False discovery rates were estimated in a later analysis by permuting HLA or CMV assignments 20 times. In a later analysis, co-occurring TCRs were grouped using DBSCAN, and TCRdist sequence similarity was added for clustering within HLA-allele-positive subsets. Repertoires with fewer than 30,000 or more than 120,000 public chains were left out of co-occurrence clustering, as were five repertoires with anomalous nucleotide sharing. What TCRdb holds here is the immuneACCESS table cut down to in-frame rearrangements. Part of the clones is not present; checked against another copy, under half of the missing clones reflect an unresolved V gene, and the others are unexplained. That table supplies the V and J calls and clone size; D and trimming were determined from the DNA. For this sample the table gives around 250,000 clones, of which around 90% were detected only once. The top ten constitute 1.5% to 2% of the sample.

The origin of this receptor is a girl aged 2-10 years in good health and CMV-seronegative. This sequence uses TRBV5-1 and TRBJ2-3; a stretch of 8 junction bases matches TRBD2. Sequencing input: PBMCs. The DNA sequence follows: TGCGCCAGCACCTCCGGGGGGGAAGTCACAGATACGCAGTATTTT. This gives the protein CASTSGGEVTDTQYF. The CDR3, completed at both ends by the reference TRBV5-1 and TRBJ2-3 genes, gives the full variable domain KAGVTQTPRYLIKTRGQQVTLSCSPISGHRSVSWYQQTPGQGLQFLFEYFSETQRNKGNFPGRFSGRQFSNSRSEMNVSTLELGDSALYLCASTSGGEVTDTQYFGPGTRLTVL.